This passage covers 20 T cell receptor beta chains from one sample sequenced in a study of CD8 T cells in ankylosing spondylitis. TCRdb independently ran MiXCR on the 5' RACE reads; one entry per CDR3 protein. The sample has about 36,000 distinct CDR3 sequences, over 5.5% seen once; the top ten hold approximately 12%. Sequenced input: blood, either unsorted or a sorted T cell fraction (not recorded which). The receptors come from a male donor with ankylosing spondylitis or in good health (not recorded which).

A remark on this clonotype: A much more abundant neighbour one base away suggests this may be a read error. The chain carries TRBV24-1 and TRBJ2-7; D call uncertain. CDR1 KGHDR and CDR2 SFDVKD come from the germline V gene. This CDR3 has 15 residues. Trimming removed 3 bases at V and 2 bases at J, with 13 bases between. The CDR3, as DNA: TGTGCCACCAGTGATGCAAAACCTGGGGCCTACGAGCAGTACTTC. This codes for CATSDAKPGAYEQYF.

As DNA, the CDR3 is TGTGCCAGTCGCTCGGATAGCTCAATGGACACTGAAGCTTTCTTT. Its translation is CASRSDSSMDTEAFF. This chain joins TRBV2 and TRBJ1-1; unclear D gene. Germline-derived CDR1 and CDR2 are SNHLY and FYNNEI. This CDR3 has 15 residues. V shed 9 bases and J shed 3 bases, with 20 bases lying between them.

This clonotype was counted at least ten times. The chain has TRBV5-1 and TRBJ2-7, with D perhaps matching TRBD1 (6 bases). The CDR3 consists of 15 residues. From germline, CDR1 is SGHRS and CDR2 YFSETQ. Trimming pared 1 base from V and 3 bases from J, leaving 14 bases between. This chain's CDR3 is CASSLTVTGNYEQYF. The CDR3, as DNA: TGCGCCAGCAGCTTGACGGTAACAGGGAACTACGAGCAGTACTTC.

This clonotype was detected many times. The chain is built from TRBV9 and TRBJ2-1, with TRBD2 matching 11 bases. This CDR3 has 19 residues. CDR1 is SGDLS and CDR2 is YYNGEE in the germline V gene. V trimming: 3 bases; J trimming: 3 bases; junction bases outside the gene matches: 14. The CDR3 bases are TGTGCCAGCAGCGCTACTGCATTAAGAGGACTAGCGGGCTACAATGAGCAGTTCTTC. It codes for CASSATALRGLAGYNEQFF.

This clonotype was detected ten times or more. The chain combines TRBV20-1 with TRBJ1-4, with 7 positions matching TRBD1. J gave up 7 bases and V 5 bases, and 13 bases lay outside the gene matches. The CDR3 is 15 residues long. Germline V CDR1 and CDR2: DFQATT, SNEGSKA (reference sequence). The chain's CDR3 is CSARHTGTEGEKLFF. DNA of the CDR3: TGCAGTGCTCGCCACACCGGGACAGAGGGTGAAAAACTGTTTTTT.

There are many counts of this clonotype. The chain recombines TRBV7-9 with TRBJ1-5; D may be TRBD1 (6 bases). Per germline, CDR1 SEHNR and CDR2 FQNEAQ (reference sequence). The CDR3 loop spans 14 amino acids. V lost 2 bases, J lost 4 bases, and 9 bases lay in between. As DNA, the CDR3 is TGTGCCAGCAGCTTAAGTCAGGGGAATCAGCCCCAGCATTTT. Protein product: CASSLSQGNQPQHF.

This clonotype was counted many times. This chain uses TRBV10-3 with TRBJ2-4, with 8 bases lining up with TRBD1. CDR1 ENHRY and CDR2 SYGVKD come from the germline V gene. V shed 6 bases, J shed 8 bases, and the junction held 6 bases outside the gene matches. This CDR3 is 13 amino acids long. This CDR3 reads CAIRSGQEDIQYF. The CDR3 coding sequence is TGTGCCATCAGGTCGGGACAGGAGGACATTCAGTACTTC.

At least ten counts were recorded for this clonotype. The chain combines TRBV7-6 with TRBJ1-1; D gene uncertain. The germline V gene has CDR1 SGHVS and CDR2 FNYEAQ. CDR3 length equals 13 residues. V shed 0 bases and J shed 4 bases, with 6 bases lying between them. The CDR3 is CASSLAQITEAFF. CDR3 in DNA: TGTGCCAGCAGCTTAGCCCAGATCACTGAAGCTTTCTTT.

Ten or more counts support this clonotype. CDR3: CASSLEGVKFYETQYF. The CDR3 nucleotides are TGTGCCAGCAGTTTAGAAGGGGTTAAGTTTTACGAGACCCAGTACTTC. This chain uses TRBV12-3 or TRBV12-4 with TRBJ2-5; perhaps TRBD1 as D (5 bases). The CDR3 is 16 amino acids. Trimming stripped 1 base from V and 5 bases from J, with 17 bases between.

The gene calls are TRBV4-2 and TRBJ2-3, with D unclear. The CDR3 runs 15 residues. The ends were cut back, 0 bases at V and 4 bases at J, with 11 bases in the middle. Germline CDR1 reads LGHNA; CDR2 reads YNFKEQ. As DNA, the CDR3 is TGTGCCAGCAGCCAAGAATCCTCCTTATCAGATACGCAGTATTTT. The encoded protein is CASSQESSLSDTQYF.

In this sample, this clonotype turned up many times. The CDR3 DNA is TGCGCCAGCAGCGGGACGACTAGCGGGGCGACCCAAGAGACCCAGTACTTC. Its translation: CASSGTTSGATQETQYF. The rearrangement links TRBV5-1 to TRBJ2-5; 11 bases fit TRBD2. CDR1 SGHRS and CDR2 YFSETQ come from the germline V gene. V lost 4 bases and J lost 1; bases outside the gene matches: 9. The CDR3 loop spans 17 amino acids.

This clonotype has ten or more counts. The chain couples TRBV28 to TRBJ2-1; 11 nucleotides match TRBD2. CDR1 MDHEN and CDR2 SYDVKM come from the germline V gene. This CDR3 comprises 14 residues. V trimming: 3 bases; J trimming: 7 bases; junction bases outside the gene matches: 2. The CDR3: CASSLTSGKNEQFF. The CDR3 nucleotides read TGTGCCAGCAGTTTGACTAGCGGGAAGAATGAGCAGTTCTTC.

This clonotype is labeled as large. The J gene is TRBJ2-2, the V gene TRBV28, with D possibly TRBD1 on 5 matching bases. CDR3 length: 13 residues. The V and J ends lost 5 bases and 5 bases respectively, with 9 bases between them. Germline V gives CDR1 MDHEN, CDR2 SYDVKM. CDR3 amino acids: CASSTRGTGELFF. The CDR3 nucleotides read TGTGCCAGCAGTACAAGGGGAACCGGGGAGCTGTTTTTT.

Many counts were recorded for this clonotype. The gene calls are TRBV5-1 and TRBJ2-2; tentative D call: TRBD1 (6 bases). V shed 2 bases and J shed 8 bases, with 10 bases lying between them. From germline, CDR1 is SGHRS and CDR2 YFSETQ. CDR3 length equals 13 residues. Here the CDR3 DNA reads TGCGCCAGCAGCTTTACAGGGACGGGGGAGCTGTTTTTT. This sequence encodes CASSFTGTGELFF.

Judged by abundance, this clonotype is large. The CDR3 nucleotides read TGTGCCAGCAGTGAGGGGCTGGACAGGGAGAGTGATACGCAGTATTTT. Translated: CASSEGLDRESDTQYF. The V and J genes are TRBV2 and TRBJ2-3; 8 bases agree with TRBD1. Looked up from germline, CDR1 is SNHLY and CDR2 is FYNNEI. The CDR3 totals 16 residues. Trimming removed 3 bases from V and 6 bases from J; junction bases left unmatched: 11.

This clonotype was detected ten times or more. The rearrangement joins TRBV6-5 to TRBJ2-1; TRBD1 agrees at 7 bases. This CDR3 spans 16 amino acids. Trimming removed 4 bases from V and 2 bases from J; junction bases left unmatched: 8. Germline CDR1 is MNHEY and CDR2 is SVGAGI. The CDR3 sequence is CASSSLGQRPYNEQFF. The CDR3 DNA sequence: TGTGCCAGCAGTTCTCTGGGACAGCGACCCTACAATGAGCAGTTCTTC.

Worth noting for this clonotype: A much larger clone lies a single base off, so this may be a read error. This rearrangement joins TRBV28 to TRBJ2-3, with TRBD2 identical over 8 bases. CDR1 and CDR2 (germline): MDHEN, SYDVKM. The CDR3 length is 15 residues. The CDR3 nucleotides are TGTACCACCACACCCGGGGGGGGGCGAAGGGATACGCAGTATTTT. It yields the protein CTTTPGGGRRDTQYF.

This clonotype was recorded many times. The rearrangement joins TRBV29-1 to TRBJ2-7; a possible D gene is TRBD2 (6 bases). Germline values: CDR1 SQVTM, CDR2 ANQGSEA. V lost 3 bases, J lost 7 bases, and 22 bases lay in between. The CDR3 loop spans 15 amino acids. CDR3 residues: CSVDSGTSTRGEQYF. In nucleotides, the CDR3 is TGCAGCGTTGACTCCGGGACGTCGACCCGGGGGGAGCAGTACTTC.

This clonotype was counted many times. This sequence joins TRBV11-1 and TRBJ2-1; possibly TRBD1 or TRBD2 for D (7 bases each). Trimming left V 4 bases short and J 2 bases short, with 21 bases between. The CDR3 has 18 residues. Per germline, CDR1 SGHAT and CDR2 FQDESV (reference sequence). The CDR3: CASSSPRSGGETYNEQFF. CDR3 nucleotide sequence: TGTGCCAGCAGCTCCCCCCGCTCAGGGGGGGAAACCTACAATGAGCAGTTCTTC.

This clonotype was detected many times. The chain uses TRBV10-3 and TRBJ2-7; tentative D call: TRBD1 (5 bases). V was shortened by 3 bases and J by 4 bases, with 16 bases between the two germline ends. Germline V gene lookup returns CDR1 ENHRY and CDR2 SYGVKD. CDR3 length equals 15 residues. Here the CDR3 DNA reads TGTGCCATCAGTGAATACGATAAGGGGCGGTACGAGCAGTACTTC. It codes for CAISEYDKGRYEQYF.